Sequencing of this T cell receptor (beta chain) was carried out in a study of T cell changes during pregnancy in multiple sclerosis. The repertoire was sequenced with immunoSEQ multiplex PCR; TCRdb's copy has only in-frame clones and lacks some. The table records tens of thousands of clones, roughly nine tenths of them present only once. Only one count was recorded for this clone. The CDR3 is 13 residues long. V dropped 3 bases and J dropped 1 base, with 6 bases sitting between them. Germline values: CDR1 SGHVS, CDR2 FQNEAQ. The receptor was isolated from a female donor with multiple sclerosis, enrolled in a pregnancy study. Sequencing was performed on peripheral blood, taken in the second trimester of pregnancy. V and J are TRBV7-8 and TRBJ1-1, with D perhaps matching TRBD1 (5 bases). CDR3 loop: CASSFQGNTEAFF. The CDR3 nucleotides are TGTGCCAGCAGCTTCCAGGGGAACACTGAAGCTTTCTTT.